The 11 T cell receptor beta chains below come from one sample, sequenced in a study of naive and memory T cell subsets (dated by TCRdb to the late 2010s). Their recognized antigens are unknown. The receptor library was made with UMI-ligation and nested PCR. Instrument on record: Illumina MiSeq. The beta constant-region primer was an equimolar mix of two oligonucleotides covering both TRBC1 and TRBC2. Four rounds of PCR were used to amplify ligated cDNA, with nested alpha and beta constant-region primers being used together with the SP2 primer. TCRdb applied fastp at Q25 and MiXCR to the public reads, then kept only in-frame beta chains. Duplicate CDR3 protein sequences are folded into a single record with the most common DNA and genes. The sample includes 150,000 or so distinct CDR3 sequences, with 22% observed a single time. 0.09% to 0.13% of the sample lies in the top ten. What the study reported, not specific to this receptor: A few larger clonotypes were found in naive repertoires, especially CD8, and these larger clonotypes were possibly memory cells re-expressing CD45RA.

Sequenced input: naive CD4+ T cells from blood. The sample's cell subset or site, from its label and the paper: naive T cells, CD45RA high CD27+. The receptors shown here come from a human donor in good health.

The CDR3 DNA reads as TGTGCCAGCAGCTTACCTAGCAACAATGAGCAGTTCTTC. Translated: CASSLPSNNEQFF. V and J are TRBV7-2 and TRBJ2-1; TRBD2 is a possible D gene (5 bases). Germline V gives CDR1 SGHTA, CDR2 FQGNSA. The ends were cut back, 2 bases at V and 5 bases at J, with 7 bases in the middle. The CDR3 has 13 amino acids.

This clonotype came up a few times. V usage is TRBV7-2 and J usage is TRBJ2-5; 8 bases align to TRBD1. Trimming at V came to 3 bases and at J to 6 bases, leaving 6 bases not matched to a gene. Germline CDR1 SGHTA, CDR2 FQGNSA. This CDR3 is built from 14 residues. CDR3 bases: TGTGCCAGCAGCTTGGGGACAGGTCCGAAGACCCAGTACTTC. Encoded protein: CASSLGTGPKTQYF.

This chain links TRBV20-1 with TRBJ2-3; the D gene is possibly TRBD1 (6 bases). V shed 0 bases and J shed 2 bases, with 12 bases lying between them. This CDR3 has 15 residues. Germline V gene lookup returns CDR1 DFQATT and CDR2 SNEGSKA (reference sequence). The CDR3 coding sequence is TGCAGTGCTAGAGAGGGGGCCCACCACACAGATACGCAGTATTTT. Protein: CSAREGAHHTDTQYF.

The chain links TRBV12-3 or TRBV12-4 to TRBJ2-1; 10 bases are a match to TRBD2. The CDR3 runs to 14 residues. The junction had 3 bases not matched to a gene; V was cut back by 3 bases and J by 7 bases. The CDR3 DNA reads TGTGCCAGCAGTTTCGCGGGACTAGCGAATGAGCAGTTCTTC. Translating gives CASSFAGLANEQFF.

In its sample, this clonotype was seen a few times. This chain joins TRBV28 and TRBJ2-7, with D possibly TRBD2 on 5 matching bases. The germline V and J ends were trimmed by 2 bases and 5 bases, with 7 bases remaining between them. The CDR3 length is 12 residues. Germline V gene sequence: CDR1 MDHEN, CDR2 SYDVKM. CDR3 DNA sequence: TGTGCCAGCAGTTTAGGGAGACACGAGCAGTACTTC. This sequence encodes CASSLGRHEQYF.

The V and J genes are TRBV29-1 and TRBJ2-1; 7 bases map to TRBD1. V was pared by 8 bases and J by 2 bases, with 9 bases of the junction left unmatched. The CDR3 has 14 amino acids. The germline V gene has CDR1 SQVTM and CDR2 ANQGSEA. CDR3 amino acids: CSTKDRAPYNEQFF. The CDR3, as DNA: TGCAGCACCAAAGACAGGGCACCCTACAATGAGCAGTTCTTC.

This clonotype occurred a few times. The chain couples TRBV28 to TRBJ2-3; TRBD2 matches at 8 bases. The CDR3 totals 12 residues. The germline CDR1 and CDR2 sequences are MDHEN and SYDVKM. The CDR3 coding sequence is TGTGCGGGCGGGACTAGTACAGATACGCAGTATTTT. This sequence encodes CAGGTSTDTQYF.

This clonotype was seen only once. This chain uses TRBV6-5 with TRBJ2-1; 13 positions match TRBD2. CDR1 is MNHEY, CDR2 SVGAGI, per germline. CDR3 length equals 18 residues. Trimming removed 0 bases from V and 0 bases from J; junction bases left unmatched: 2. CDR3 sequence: CASSYSGLAGASYNEQFF. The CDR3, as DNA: TGTGCCAGCAGTTACTCCGGACTAGCGGGAGCCTCCTACAATGAGCAGTTCTTC.

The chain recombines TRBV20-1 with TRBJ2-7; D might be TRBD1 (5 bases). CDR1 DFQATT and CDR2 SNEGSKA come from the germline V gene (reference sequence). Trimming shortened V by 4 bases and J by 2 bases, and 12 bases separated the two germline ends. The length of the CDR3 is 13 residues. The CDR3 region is CSAIRQRAYEQYF. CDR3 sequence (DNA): TGCAGTGCTATTAGACAGCGTGCCTACGAGCAGTACTTC.

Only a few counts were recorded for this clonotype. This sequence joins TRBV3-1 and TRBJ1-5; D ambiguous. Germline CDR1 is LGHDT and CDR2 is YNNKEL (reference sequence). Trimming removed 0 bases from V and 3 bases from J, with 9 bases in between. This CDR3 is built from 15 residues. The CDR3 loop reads CASSQESSNNQPQHF. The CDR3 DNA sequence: TGTGCCAGCAGCCAAGAAAGCAGTAACAATCAGCCCCAGCATTTT.

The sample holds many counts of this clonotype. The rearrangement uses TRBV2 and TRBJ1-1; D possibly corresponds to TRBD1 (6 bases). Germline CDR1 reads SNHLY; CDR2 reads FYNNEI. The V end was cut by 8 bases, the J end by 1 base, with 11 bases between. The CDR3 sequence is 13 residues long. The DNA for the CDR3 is TGTGCCAGCGCAGGACAGACGAACACTGAAGCTTTCTTT. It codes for CASAGQTNTEAFF.